These 9 T cell receptor beta chains were all obtained from the same sample, sequenced in a study of blood T cell repertoires in acute mononucleosis. This table comes from immunoSEQ multiplex PCR, and its TCRdb copy is limited to in-frame clones, with some not included. In the table there are a few thousand clones, around 25% of which are singletons. The time point is: convalescence about 6 months (5-8 months) after acute presentation (visit 7). Findings and caveats of the study: Public beta motifs plus an AV5-AJ31 alpha motif appeared to drive GLC-BM selection.

Sequenced here: EBV GLC epitope tetramer+ CD8+ T cells sorted from PBMCs, sampled during convalescence from infectious mononucleosis. Sample subset: CD8 T cells binding tetramer with EBV BMLF1 280-288 peptide (GLC-BM). These receptors were collected from a woman under 30 with infectious mononucleosis caused by EBV.

The table lists this clone with a few counts. V usage is TRBV7-9 and J usage is TRBJ1-2, with a weak D call TRBD1 (5 bases). Germline CDR1 and CDR2: SEHNR and FQNEAQ (reference sequence). The V end lost 9 bases, the J end lost 4 bases, and 15 bases lay between the germline ends. This CDR3 has 13 residues. The chain's CDR3 is CASSPDTLYGYTF. The DNA of the CDR3 is TGTGCCAGTTCCCCGGACACCCTCTATGGCTACACCTTC.

The CDR3 region has the DNA TGTGCCAGCAGCTCAGGGCCCTATGGCTACACCTTC. This translates into CASSSGPYGYTF. This chain links TRBV7-6 with TRBJ1-2; weak D call: TRBD1 (5 bases). Germline V lookup: CDR1 SGHVS, CDR2 FNYEAQ. The germline V and J ends were trimmed by 4 bases and 4 bases, with 7 bases remaining between them. CDR3 length: 12 amino acids.

The chain employs TRBV29-1 and TRBJ2-1, with TRBD1 identical over 7 bases. The CDR3 has 13 residues. V lost 5 bases to trimming and J lost 10 bases; unmatched junction nucleotides: 11. The germline V gene encodes CDR1 SQVTM and CDR2 ANQGSEA. The CDR3 loop reads CSVPPGTDYEQFF. As DNA, the CDR3 is TGCAGCGTTCCTCCCGGGACAGATTACGAGCAGTTCTTC.

This clone was observed many times. The same CDR3 can be traced to other DNA sequences in this sample. This chain links TRBV23-1 with TRBJ2-1, with D possibly TRBD1 on 5 matching bases. Being an ORF, TRBV23-1 has a function that is uncertain. This CDR3 has 12 amino acids. The CDR3 here is CAATSQGDEQFF. As DNA, the CDR3 is TGCGCAGCAACGAGCCAGGGCGATGAGCAGTTCTTC.

This clone was observed a few times. CDR3 sequence (DNA): TGTGCCAGCAGCAACCTCCCCGGGAATAACACCGGGGAGCTGTTTTTT. Translating it yields CASSNLPGNNTGELFF. This sequence joins TRBV9 and TRBJ2-2, with D possibly being TRBD2 (5 bases). The CDR3 loop spans 16 amino acids. CDR1 and CDR2 from the germline V gene are SGDLS and YYNGEE. Trimming took off 4 bases at V and 2 bases at J, with 15 bases between the two ends.

In the case of this clone: This may be a read error: a much more frequent sequence differs by one nucleotide. The chain combines TRBV14 with TRBJ2-1; 7 nucleotides line up with TRBD2. This CDR3 contains 13 residues. Germline CDR1 and CDR2: SGHDN and FVKESK. Written as DNA, the CDR3 is TGTGCCTGCAGCCAATCGCCGGGGGGTACCCAGTTCTTC. Translation gives CACSQSPGGTQFF. Supplemented by reference TRBV14 and TRBJ2-1, the full variable domain reads EAGVTQFPSHSVIEKGQTVTLRCDPISGHDNLYWYRRVMGKEIKFLLHFVKESKQDESGMPNNRFLAERTGGTYSTLKVQPAELEDSGVYFCACSQSPGGTQFFGPGTRLTVL.

In regard to this clone: A junction boundary mismatches the germline segment, possibly from a read error. This rearrangement joins TRBV4-2 to TRBJ1-4; 7 bases line up with TRBD1. Germline-derived CDR1 and CDR2 are LGHNA and YNFKEQ. The CDR3 loop spans 15 amino acids. CDR3 DNA: TGTGGCAGCAGCCCCGGACAGGTCTGGGGTGAAAAACTGTTTTTT. Translation gives CGSSPGQVWGEKLFF.

The chain has TRBV27 and TRBJ2-7; TRBD2 is a possible D gene (6 bases). With 6 bases removed from V and 10 bases from J, the gap between germline ends came to 13 bases. The germline gives CDR1 MNHEY, CDR2 SMNVEV (reference sequence). This CDR3 has 11 residues. The CDR3 loop reads CASSSLGGQYF. CDR3 DNA sequence: TGTGCCAGCAGCTCCCTCGGGGGACAGTACTTC.

At least ten counts were recorded for this clone. This chain joins TRBV19 and TRBJ1-1; 8 nucleotides line up with TRBD1. Trimming cost V 9 bases and J 3 bases; bases outside gene matches: 15. The CDR3 has 16 residues. In germline, CDR1 is LNHDA, CDR2 SQIVND (reference sequence). In DNA, the CDR3 is TGTGCCAGCAGTTTAGGGGCAGGGGGCCCGTACACTGAAGCTTTCTTT. Its protein is CASSLGAGGPYTEAFF.